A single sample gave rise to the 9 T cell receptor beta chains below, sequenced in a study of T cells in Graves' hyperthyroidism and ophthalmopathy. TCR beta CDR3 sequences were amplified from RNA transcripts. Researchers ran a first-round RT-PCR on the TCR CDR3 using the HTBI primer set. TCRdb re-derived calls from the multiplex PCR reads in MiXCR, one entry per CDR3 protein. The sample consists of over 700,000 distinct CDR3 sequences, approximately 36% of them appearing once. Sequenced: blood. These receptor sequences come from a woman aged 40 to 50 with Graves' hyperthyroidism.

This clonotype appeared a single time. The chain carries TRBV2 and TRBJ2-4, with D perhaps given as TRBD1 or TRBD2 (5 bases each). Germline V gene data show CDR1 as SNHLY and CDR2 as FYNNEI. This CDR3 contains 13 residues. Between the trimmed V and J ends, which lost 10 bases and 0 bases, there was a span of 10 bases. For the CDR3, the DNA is TGTGCCACATGGGGGTCAGCCAAAAACATTCAGTACTTC. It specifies CATWGSAKNIQYF.

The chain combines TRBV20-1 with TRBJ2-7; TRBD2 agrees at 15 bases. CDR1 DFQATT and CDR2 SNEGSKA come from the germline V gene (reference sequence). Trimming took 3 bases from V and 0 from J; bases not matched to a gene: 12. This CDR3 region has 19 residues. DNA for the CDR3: TGCAGTGCTAGTGACACCCCGGGACTAGCGGGAGGATTCTCCTACGAGCAGTACTTC. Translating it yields CSASDTPGLAGGFSYEQYF.

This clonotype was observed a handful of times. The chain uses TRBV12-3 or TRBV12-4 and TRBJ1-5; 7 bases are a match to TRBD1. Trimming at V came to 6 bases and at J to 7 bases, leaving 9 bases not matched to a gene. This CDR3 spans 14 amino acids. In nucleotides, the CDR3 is TGTGCCAGCAGCCAAGACAGGGTGATCCAGCCCCAGCATTTT. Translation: CASSQDRVIQPQHF.

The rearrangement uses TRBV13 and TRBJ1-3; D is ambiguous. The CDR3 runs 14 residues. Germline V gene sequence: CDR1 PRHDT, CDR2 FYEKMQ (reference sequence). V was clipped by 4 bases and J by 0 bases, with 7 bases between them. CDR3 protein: CASSYPSSGNTIYF. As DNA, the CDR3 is TGTGCCAGCAGCTACCCCAGCTCTGGAAACACCATATATTTT.

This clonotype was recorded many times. CDR3 DNA: TGCAGCGCTAAGGAAGGGAACTCCTACGAGCAGTACTTC. Translated, it gives CSAKEGNSYEQYF. The chain couples TRBV29-1 to TRBJ2-7, with no clear D. This CDR3 comprises 13 residues. V lost 7 bases to trimming and J lost 0 bases, with 13 bases between them. Germline V lookup: CDR1 SQVTM, CDR2 ANQGSEA.

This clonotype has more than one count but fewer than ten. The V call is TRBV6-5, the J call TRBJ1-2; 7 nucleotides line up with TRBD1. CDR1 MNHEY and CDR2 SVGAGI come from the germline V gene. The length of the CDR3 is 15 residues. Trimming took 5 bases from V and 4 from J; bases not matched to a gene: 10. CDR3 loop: CASSGGQALGYGYTF. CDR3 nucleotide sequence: TGTGCCAGCAGTGGCGGACAGGCCCTTGGCTATGGCTACACCTTC.

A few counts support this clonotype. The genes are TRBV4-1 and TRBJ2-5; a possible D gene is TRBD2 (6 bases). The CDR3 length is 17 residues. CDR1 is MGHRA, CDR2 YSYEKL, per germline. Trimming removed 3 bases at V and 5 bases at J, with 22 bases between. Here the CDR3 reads CASSQLAYPGTQETQYF. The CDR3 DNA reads TGCGCCAGCAGCCAGCTTGCGTACCCTGGGACTCAGGAGACCCAGTACTTC.

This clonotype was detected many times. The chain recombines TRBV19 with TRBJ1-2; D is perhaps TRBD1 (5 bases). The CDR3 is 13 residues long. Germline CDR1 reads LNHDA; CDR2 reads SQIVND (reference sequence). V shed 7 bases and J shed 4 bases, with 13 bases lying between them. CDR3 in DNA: TGTGCCAGTAAACCAGGGAATAGCTATGGCTACACCTTC. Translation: CASKPGNSYGYTF.

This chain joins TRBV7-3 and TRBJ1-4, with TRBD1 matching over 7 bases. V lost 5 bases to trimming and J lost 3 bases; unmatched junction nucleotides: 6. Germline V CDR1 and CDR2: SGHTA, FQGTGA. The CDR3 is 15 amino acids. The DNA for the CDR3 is TGTGCCAGCAGCGCGACCGGGACAGCTAATGAAAAACTGTTTTTT. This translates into CASSATGTANEKLFF.